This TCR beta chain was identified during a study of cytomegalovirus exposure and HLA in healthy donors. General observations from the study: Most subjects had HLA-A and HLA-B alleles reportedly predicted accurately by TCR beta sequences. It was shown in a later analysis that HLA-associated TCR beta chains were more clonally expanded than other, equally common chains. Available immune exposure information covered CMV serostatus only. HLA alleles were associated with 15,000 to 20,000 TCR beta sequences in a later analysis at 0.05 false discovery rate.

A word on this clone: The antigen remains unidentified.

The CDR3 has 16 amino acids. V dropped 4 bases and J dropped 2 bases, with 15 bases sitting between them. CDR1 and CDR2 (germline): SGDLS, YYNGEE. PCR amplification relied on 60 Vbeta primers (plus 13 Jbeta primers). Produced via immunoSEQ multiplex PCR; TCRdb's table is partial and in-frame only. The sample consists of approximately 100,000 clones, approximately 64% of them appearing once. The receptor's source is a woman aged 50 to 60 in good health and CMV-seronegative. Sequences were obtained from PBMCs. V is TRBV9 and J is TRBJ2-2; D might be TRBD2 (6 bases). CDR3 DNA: TGTGCCAGCAGCCCCGGGGGTATTCAAAACACCGGGGAGCTGTTTTTT. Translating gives CASSPGGIQNTGELFF.